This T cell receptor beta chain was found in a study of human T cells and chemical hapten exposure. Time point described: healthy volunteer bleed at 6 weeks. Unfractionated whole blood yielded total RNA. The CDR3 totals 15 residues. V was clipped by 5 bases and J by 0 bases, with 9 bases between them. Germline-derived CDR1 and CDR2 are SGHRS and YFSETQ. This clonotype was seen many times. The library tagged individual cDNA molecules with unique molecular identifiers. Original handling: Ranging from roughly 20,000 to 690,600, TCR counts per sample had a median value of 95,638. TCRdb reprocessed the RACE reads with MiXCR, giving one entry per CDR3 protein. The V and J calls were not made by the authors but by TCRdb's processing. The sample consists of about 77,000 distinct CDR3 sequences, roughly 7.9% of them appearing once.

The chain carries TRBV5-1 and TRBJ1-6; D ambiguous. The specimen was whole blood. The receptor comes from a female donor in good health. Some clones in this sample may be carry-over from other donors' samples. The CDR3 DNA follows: TGCGCCAGCAGGGCAGAGCTCTCCTATAATTCACCCCTCCACTTT. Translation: CASRAELSYNSPLHF.